The 20 T cell receptor beta chains below all came from one sample that was sequenced in a study of technical replicates of blood from a few donors. This table comes from immunoSEQ multiplex PCR, and its TCRdb copy is limited to in-frame clones, with some not included. The sample lists about 83,000 clones, around 96% occurring once. The specimen was T cells isolated from PBMCs. The receptors come from a human donor in good health.

The chain has TRBV7-6 and TRBJ1-2; no clear D. The V end was cut by 2 bases, the J end by 7 bases, with 8 bases between. The CDR3 is 12 amino acids. Germline CDR1 and CDR2: SGHVS and FNYEAQ. CDR3 coding DNA: TGTGCCAGCAGCTTATCGGGTCTTGGCTACACCTTC. This sequence encodes CASSLSGLGYTF. Supplemented by reference TRBV7-6 and TRBJ1-2, the full variable domain reads GAGVSQSPRYKVTKRGQDVALRCDPISGHVSLYWYRQALGQGPEFLTYFNYEAQQDKSGLPNDRFSAERPEGSISTLTIQRTEQRDSAMYRCASSLSGLGYTFGSGTRLTVV.

J is TRBJ2-7 and V is TRBV29-1; D is unclear. V was clipped by 4 bases and J by 5 bases, with 15 bases between them. CDR1 is SQVTM and CDR2 is ANQGSEA in the germline V gene. The CDR3 has 13 residues. The CDR3 coding sequence is TGCAGCGTTGTGTTTACAGTCAACCACGAGCAGTACTTC. This encodes CSVVFTVNHEQYF.

The V and J genes are TRBV5-1 and TRBJ2-5; D ambiguous. Germline V lookup: CDR1 SGHRS, CDR2 YFSETQ. V lost 0 bases, J lost 2 bases, and 11 bases lay in between. There are 15 residues in the CDR3. CDR3 DNA: TGCGCCAGCAGCTTGGGCCCTACAGATCAAGAGACCCAGTACTTC. It translates to CASSLGPTDQETQYF.

The gene calls are TRBV4-3 and TRBJ2-7, with TRBD2 matching 7 bases. V was clipped by 3 bases and J by 6 bases; unmatched bases: 14. Looked up from germline, CDR1 is LGHNA and CDR2 is YSLEER. The CDR3 has 16 amino acids. The CDR3 DNA sequence: TGCGCCAGCAGCCAGGGAGGGGTGGGCAGGCCGGGCGAGCAGTACTTC. Protein product: CASSQGGVGRPGEQYF.

The CDR3 bases are TGTGCCAGCAGTTACTCTTATTTGGGACAGCCGTACGAGCAGTACTTC. Its translation is CASSYSYLGQPYEQYF. The gene calls are TRBV6-6 and TRBJ2-7, with 7 bases identical to TRBD1. Germline values: CDR1 MNHNY, CDR2 SVGAGI (reference sequence). The CDR3 extends over 16 amino acids. The junction had 9 bases not matched to a gene; V was cut back by 0 bases and J by 4 bases.

The chain employs TRBV7-3 and TRBJ2-7, with TRBD2 matching over 9 bases. V lost 5 bases to trimming and J lost 6 bases; unmatched junction nucleotides: 2. Germline-derived CDR1 and CDR2 are SGHTA and FQGTGA. The CDR3 totals 12 residues. The CDR3 DNA reads TGTGCCAGCAGCCCGCGGGGGGGCGAGCAGTACTTC. It is translated as CASSPRGGEQYF.

The chain carries TRBV11-2 and TRBJ1-2, with 9 positions matching TRBD1. Germline values: CDR1 SGHAT, CDR2 FQNNGV. The CDR3 runs 15 residues. With 5 bases clipped from V and 3 bases from J, the junction kept 7 bases outside the gene matches. The CDR3 spells CASSGWTGEYYGYTF. For the CDR3, the DNA is TGTGCCAGCAGCGGATGGACAGGGGAATACTATGGCTACACCTTC.

This sequence joins TRBV4-3 and TRBJ2-7, with D unclear. Germline values: CDR1 LGHNA, CDR2 YSLEER. The CDR3 covers 14 residues. V dropped 2 bases and J dropped 3 bases, with 11 bases sitting between them. As DNA, the CDR3 is TGCGCCAGCAGCCAATACCCCCTTAGCTACGAGCAGTACTTC. Translated, it gives CASSQYPLSYEQYF.

The rearrangement links TRBV9 to TRBJ2-7; 10 bases fit TRBD2. CDR1 and CDR2 from the germline V gene are SGDLS and YYNGEE. This CDR3 has 17 residues. The J segment lost 7 bases and the V segment lost 0 bases, leaving 13 bases of the junction unmatched. The CDR3 DNA follows: TGTGCCAGCAGCGTAGGGACTAGCGGCGCTAAAGGGAGAGAGCAGTACTTC. This encodes CASSVGTSGAKGREQYF.

The rearrangement uses TRBV7-3 and TRBJ1-2; D is undetermined. In germline, CDR1 is SGHTA, CDR2 FQGTGA. This CDR3 spans 13 amino acids. Trimming stripped 2 bases from V and 4 bases from J, with 8 bases between. The CDR3 here is CASSLEGGYGYTF. The CDR3 DNA reads TGTGCCAGCAGCTTAGAGGGCGGCTATGGCTACACCTTC.

V gene TRBV5-4 combines with J gene TRBJ2-7; a possible D gene is TRBD1 (6 bases). CDR3 length equals 14 residues. Germline CDR1 reads SGHNT; CDR2 reads YYREEE (reference sequence). V was trimmed by 3 bases and J by 3 bases, leaving 13 bases between them. The CDR3 spells CASSYDRRYYEQYF. In DNA form, the CDR3 reads TGTGCCAGCAGCTACGACAGGCGCTACTACGAGCAGTACTTC.

The chain joins TRBV4-3 to TRBJ2-5; TRBD1 is a possible D gene (6 bases). CDR3 size: 16 residues. CDR1 and CDR2 from the germline V gene are LGHNA and YSLEER. The V end lost 0 bases, the J end lost 5 bases, and 16 bases lay between the germline ends. CDR3 region: CASSQDRWTVGETQYF. CDR3 DNA: TGCGCCAGCAGCCAAGATCGGTGGACAGTAGGGGAGACCCAGTACTTC.

The gene calls are TRBV9 and TRBJ2-3; possibly TRBD1 for D (6 bases). Germline values: CDR1 SGDLS, CDR2 YYNGEE. V was trimmed by 0 bases and J by 0 bases, leaving 14 bases between them. The CDR3 extends over 17 amino acids. The CDR3 coding sequence is TGTGCCAGCAGCGTAGTCCCGACAGGACCTAGCACAGATACGCAGTATTTT. It yields the protein CASSVVPTGPSTDTQYF.

The gene calls are TRBV4-1 and TRBJ2-1, with TRBD2 matching over 9 bases. The CDR3 runs 16 residues. Germline CDR1 MGHRA, CDR2 YSYEKL. J was trimmed by 7 bases and V by 4 bases; bases with no gene match: 11. CDR3 DNA sequence: TGCGCCAGCAGCCTACTAACAGGACTAGCGCGGAATGAGCAGTTCTTC. This codes for CASSLLTGLARNEQFF.

J is TRBJ2-1 and V is TRBV2, with D tentatively TRBD1 (6 bases). CDR3 length: 14 residues. CDR1 is SNHLY, CDR2 FYNNEI, per germline. V lost 7 bases, J lost 2 bases, and 12 bases lay in between. The CDR3 nucleotides read TGTGCCAGCATGTTTGAGGGGGCCTACAATGAGCAGTTCTTC. It is translated as CASMFEGAYNEQFF.

The genes are TRBV9 and TRBJ1-1, with D unclear. The CDR3 runs 14 residues. V was trimmed by 0 bases and J by 4 bases, leaving 10 bases between them. Germline assignment: CDR1 SGDLS and CDR2 YYNGEE. The CDR3 loop reads CASSVVGFPTEAFF. The CDR3 DNA is TGTGCCAGCAGCGTAGTGGGCTTCCCCACTGAAGCTTTCTTT.

The chain recombines TRBV13 with TRBJ2-1; TRBD2 aligns across 9 bases. With 2 bases clipped from V and 3 bases from J, the junction kept 11 bases outside the gene matches. Germline loops: CDR1 PRHDT, CDR2 FYEKMQ (reference sequence). The CDR3 has 18 amino acids. The CDR3 nucleotides are TGTGCCAGCAGCTTAATGTTGGGGGGTAGCGGGAGCTACAATGAGCAGTTCTTC. Translated: CASSLMLGGSGSYNEQFF.

The V call is TRBV5-1, the J call TRBJ2-6, with TRBD2 as a possible D gene (6 bases). The CDR3 is made up of 19 amino acids. Trimming cost V 0 bases and J 0 bases, with 16 bases left between them. Germline V CDR1 and CDR2: SGHRS, YFSETQ. The CDR3 spells CASSLERRDSHSGANVLTF. CDR3 in DNA: TGCGCCAGCAGCTTGGAACGTCGGGACTCCCACTCTGGGGCCAACGTCCTGACTTTC.

This clone was recorded once. The chain employs TRBV6-1 and TRBJ1-1; D remains ambiguous. V was cut by 7 bases and J by 1 base, with 16 bases left in between. This CDR3 comprises 15 residues. Germline CDR1 MNHNS, CDR2 SASEGT. CDR3 residues: CASTRSTTPNTEAFF. DNA for the CDR3: TGTGCCAGCACGAGGAGTACTACACCGAACACTGAAGCTTTCTTT.

The J gene is TRBJ2-7, the V gene TRBV5-6; the match to TRBD2 covers 8 bases. Germline CDR1 reads SGHDT; CDR2 reads YYEEEE. The CDR3 extends over 14 amino acids. J lost 6 bases, V lost 4 bases, and 9 bases had no gene match. DNA of the CDR3: TGTGCCAGCAGCGCGGGACTAGACTATTCCGAGCAGTACTTC. Translated, it gives CASSAGLDYSEQYF.